A selection of T cell receptor beta chains follows, all from one sample in a study of blood T cells in healthy people across ages. TCRdb reprocessed the 5' RACE reads via MiXCR and lists one record per CDR3 protein. The sample contains 1.4 million to 1.5 million distinct CDR3 sequences, approximately 38% of which appear only once. The sample was blood. These receptors originate from a woman between 18 and 30 years old in good health. Both conserved end residues are part of each CDR3. The D gene is left open where the match is weak. The listing skips clone size in some rows; elsewhere it reads once, few, many or a size class.

j_call: TRBJ2-7; d_call: NA; clone_size: few; v_call: TRBV20-1; cdr3_aa: CSAREYNYYEQYF; cdr3_nt: TGCAGTGCTAGGGAATATAATTACTACGAGCAGTACTTC
j_call: TRBJ2-1; d_call: NA; clone_size: few; v_call: TRBV20-1; cdr3_aa: CSARGRGYNEQFF; cdr3_nt: TGCAGTGCTAGAGGGCGGGGCTACAATGAGCAGTTCTTC
j_call: TRBJ1-2; d_call: NA; clone_size: few; v_call: TRBV4-1; cdr3_aa: CASSLYGGDYGYTF; cdr3_nt: TGCGCCAGCAGCCTCTACGGGGGCGACTATGGCTACACCTTC
j_call: TRBJ1-6; d_call: NA; clone_size: NA; v_call: TRBV9; cdr3_aa: CASSVGGGQGYSPLHF; cdr3_nt: TGTGCCAGCAGCGTAGGTGGAGGGCAGGGATATTCACCCCTCCACTTT
j_call: TRBJ2-7; d_call: TRBD1; clone_size: once; v_call: TRBV2; cdr3_aa: CASRSLGTGVYEQYF; cdr3_nt: TGTGCCAGCAGATCGCTCGGGACAGGGGTCTACGAGCAGTACTTC
j_call: TRBJ2-1; d_call: NA; clone_size: few; v_call: TRBV9; cdr3_aa: CASSVVSYTSYNEQFF; cdr3_nt: TGTGCCAGCAGCGTAGTGTCTTACACCTCTTACAATGAGCAGTTCTTC
j_call: TRBJ2-4; d_call: NA; clone_size: NA; v_call: TRBV21-1; cdr3_aa: CASSKERKGFSIQYF; cdr3_nt: TGTGCCAGCAGCAAAGAAAGGAAGGGGTTTAGCATTCAGTACTTC
j_call: TRBJ2-1; d_call: TRBD2; clone_size: many; v_call: TRBV5-1; cdr3_aa: CASSEAGGTYNEQFF; cdr3_nt: TGCGCCAGCAGTGAAGCGGGGGGAACCTACAATGAGCAGTTCTTC
j_call: TRBJ2-1; d_call: TRBD1; clone_size: few; v_call: TRBV6-5; cdr3_aa: CASRSTGGSGNEQFF; cdr3_nt: TGTGCCAGCAGATCAACAGGGGGCTCCGGCAATGAGCAGTTCTTC
j_call: TRBJ2-7; d_call: NA; clone_size: NA; v_call: TRBV7-9; cdr3_aa: CASRSSDRASSYEQYF; cdr3_nt: TGTGCCAGCAGGTCCTCGGATAGGGCGAGCTCCTACGAGCAGTACTTC
j_call: TRBJ2-7; d_call: NA; clone_size: once; v_call: TRBV28; cdr3_aa: CASSWTEMYF; cdr3_nt: TGTGCCAGCAGTTGGACGGAGATGTACTTC
j_call: TRBJ1-2; d_call: NA; clone_size: NA; v_call: TRBV7-9; cdr3_aa: CASSLASVGGYGYTF; cdr3_nt: TGTGCCAGCAGCTTAGCTTCGGTGGGCGGCTATGGCTACACCTTC
j_call: TRBJ2-6; d_call: NA; clone_size: NA; v_call: TRBV21-1; cdr3_aa: CASSKANAGANVLTF; cdr3_nt: TGTGCCAGCAGCAAAGCTAACGCTGGGGCCAACGTCCTGACTTTC
j_call: TRBJ1-5; d_call: NA; clone_size: NA; v_call: TRBV3-1; cdr3_aa: CASSQDRGTVNQPQHF; cdr3_nt: TGTGCCAGCAGCCAAGATAGAGGGACGGTTAATCAGCCCCAGCATTTT
j_call: TRBJ2-7; d_call: TRBD1; clone_size: NA; v_call: TRBV6-1; cdr3_aa: CASSALDRVHEQYF; cdr3_nt: TGTGCCAGCAGTGCCCTGGACAGGGTACACGAGCAGTACTTC
j_call: TRBJ2-7; d_call: TRBD2; clone_size: NA; v_call: TRBV12-3/TRBV12-4; cdr3_aa: CASSRTSSEQYF; cdr3_nt: TGTGCCAGCAGCCGGACTAGCTCCGAGCAGTACTTC
j_call: TRBJ2-1; d_call: TRBD2; clone_size: many; v_call: TRBV29-1; cdr3_aa: CSVAPGTSGENEQFF; cdr3_nt: TGCAGCGTTGCTCCCGGGACTAGCGGAGAAAATGAGCAGTTCTTC
j_call: TRBJ2-6; d_call: NA; clone_size: NA; v_call: TRBV7-2; cdr3_aa: CASSLVPPDSGANVLTF; cdr3_nt: TGTGCCAGCAGCTTAGTGCCCCCAGACTCTGGGGCCAACGTCCTGACTTTC
j_call: TRBJ1-5; d_call: NA; clone_size: few; v_call: TRBV6-1; cdr3_aa: CASSESTLLLSNQPQHF; cdr3_nt: TGTGCCAGCAGTGAATCCACGTTGCTTCTTAGCAATCAGCCCCAGCATTTT
j_call: TRBJ1-1; d_call: NA; clone_size: few; v_call: TRBV9; cdr3_aa: CASSVGGGGNTEAFF; cdr3_nt: TGTGCCAGCAGCGTAGGCGGCGGCGGGAACACTGAAGCTTTCTTT
j_call: TRBJ2-1; d_call: TRBD2; clone_size: NA; v_call: TRBV6-5; cdr3_aa: CASSSPGLAGALRGEQFF; cdr3_nt: TGTGCCAGCAGTTCCCCTGGACTAGCGGGGGCCCTTAGGGGGGAGCAGTTCTTC
j_call: TRBJ1-1; d_call: NA; clone_size: few; v_call: TRBV6-4; cdr3_aa: CASTPEAGLNTEAFF; cdr3_nt: TGTGCCAGCACCCCCGAGGCCGGCTTGAACACTGAAGCTTTCTTT
j_call: TRBJ2-3; d_call: TRBD2; clone_size: NA; v_call: TRBV5-1; cdr3_aa: CASSYSGTLWADTQYF; cdr3_nt: TGCGCCAGCAGCTACAGCGGGACCCTCTGGGCAGATACGCAGTATTTT
j_call: TRBJ2-7; d_call: TRBD1; clone_size: NA; v_call: TRBV28; cdr3_aa: CASRVGQGRSMVGAHEQYF; cdr3_nt: TGTGCCAGCAGGGTGGGACAGGGTCGGTCGATGGTCGGGGCACACGAGCAGTACTTC
j_call: TRBJ1-6; d_call: TRBD1; clone_size: NA; v_call: TRBV7-9; cdr3_aa: CASSLPDRAGSPLHF; cdr3_nt: TGTGCCAGCAGCTTACCAGACAGGGCAGGTTCACCCCTCCACTTT
j_call: TRBJ2-2; d_call: NA; clone_size: once; v_call: TRBV3-1; cdr3_aa: CASSPVVQGGTGELFF; cdr3_nt: TGTGCCAGCAGCCCGGTTGTCCAGGGAGGCACCGGGGAGCTGTTTTTT
j_call: TRBJ2-7; d_call: NA; clone_size: many; v_call: TRBV6-1; cdr3_aa: CASSERVSNIVHEQYF; cdr3_nt: TGTGCCAGCAGTGAAAGGGTCAGCAATATAGTCCACGAGCAGTACTTC
j_call: TRBJ2-7; d_call: TRBD2; clone_size: many; v_call: TRBV4-1; cdr3_aa: CASSQDSLAGSYEQYF; cdr3_nt: TGCGCCAGCAGCCAAGATAGCCTAGCGGGAAGCTACGAGCAGTACTTC
j_call: TRBJ2-3; d_call: NA; clone_size: NA; v_call: TRBV12-3/TRBV12-4; cdr3_aa: CASSLVRRALADTQYF; cdr3_nt: TGTGCCAGCAGTTTAGTGCGGCGAGCTCTAGCAGATACGCAGTATTTT
j_call: TRBJ1-2; d_call: TRBD1; clone_size: NA; v_call: TRBV9; cdr3_aa: CASSVRTGNYGYTF; cdr3_nt: TGTGCCAGCAGCGTAAGGACAGGGAACTATGGCTACACCTTC
j_call: TRBJ1-1; d_call: NA; clone_size: NA; v_call: TRBV5-1; cdr3_aa: CASSFGFPVGAFF; cdr3_nt: TGCGCCAGCAGCTTTGGCTTCCCGGTGGGAGCTTTCTTT